These 28 T cell receptor beta chains were sequenced from one sample in a study of early T cells in non-severe SARS-CoV-2 infection. MiXCR was run by TCRdb on the 5' RACE reads, yielding one entry per CDR3 protein. In the table there are tens of thousands of distinct CDR3 sequences, about 9.1% of which are singletons. Sequencing used whole blood. The receptor set was obtained from an adult who was a healthcare worker with PCR-confirmed SARS-CoV-2 infection or an uninfected control (not recorded which).

This clonotype has a count of ten or more. The CDR3 region has the DNA TGTGCCAGCAGCATCAATGCGGGGCTCGCAGATACGCAGTATTTT. It encodes CASSINAGLADTQYF. V gene TRBV7-2 combines with J gene TRBJ2-3; tentative D call: TRBD2 (6 bases). The germline V and J ends were trimmed by 5 bases and 4 bases, with 16 bases remaining between them. Germline CDR1 is SGHTA and CDR2 is FQGNSA. The CDR3 totals 15 residues.

This clonotype was counted only a few times. The chain joins TRBV20-1 to TRBJ1-5, with 11 positions matching TRBD1. With the DNA end fitting TRBJ2-3 better, the J assignment may be wrong. Germline-derived CDR1 and CDR2 are DFQATT and SNEGSKA (reference sequence). This CDR3 is built from 19 residues. DNA of the CDR3: TGCAGTGCTAAAACCCCTGGGACAGGGGGTTGGAGAGGCAATCAGCCCCAGTATTTT. Its protein product is CSAKTPGTGGWRGNQPQYF.

This rearrangement joins TRBV6-5 to TRBJ2-6; no reliable D call. The CDR3 length is 15 residues. Germline CDR1 and CDR2: MNHEY and SVGAGI. V was shortened by 5 bases and J by 0 bases, with 8 bases between the two germline ends. CDR3 region: CASSALSSGANVLTF. The DNA of the CDR3 is TGTGCCAGCAGTGCCCTTAGCTCTGGGGCCAACGTCCTGACTTTC.

This clonotype was detected ten times or more. The chain joins TRBV10-1 to TRBJ2-7; D ambiguous. V was trimmed by 0 bases and J by 7 bases, leaving 10 bases between them. The CDR3 has 13 residues. The germline V gene has CDR1 WNHNN and CDR2 SYGVQD (reference sequence). CDR3 in amino acids: CASSESLGIEQYF. The CDR3 DNA reads as TGCGCCAGCAGTGAGTCCTTAGGTATTGAGCAGTACTTC.

The rearrangement links TRBV4-2 to TRBJ1-3, with unresolved D. This CDR3 has 16 amino acids. Germline V gene sequence: CDR1 LGHNA, CDR2 YNFKEQ. Trimming removed 2 bases at V and 1 base at J, with 12 bases between. The CDR3 sequence: CASSQPHLGSGNTIYF. The CDR3 nucleotides read TGTGCCAGCAGCCAACCCCACCTTGGTTCTGGAAACACCATATATTTT.

The CDR3 DNA is TGTGCCAGCAGCCGTTACTTCGGGCAGAATAACCAAGAGACCCAGTACTTC. This translates into CASSRYFGQNNQETQYF. The J gene is TRBJ2-5, the V gene TRBV3-1; D gene uncertain. The CDR3 is made up of 17 amino acids. In germline, CDR1 is LGHDT, CDR2 YNNKEL (reference sequence). V was shortened by 4 bases and J by 0 bases, with 18 bases between the two germline ends.

This clonotype was counted many times. This chain joins TRBV19 and TRBJ1-1, with D possibly matching TRBD1 (5 bases). CDR1 is LNHDA and CDR2 is SQIVND in the germline V gene (reference sequence). V was pared by 3 bases and J by 6 bases, with 11 bases between. The CDR3 is 13 residues long. Written as DNA, the CDR3 is TGTGCCAGTAGTATTGGTAACAGGCCTGAAGCTTTCTTT. This codes for CASSIGNRPEAFF.

This clonotype came up many times. The CDR3, as DNA: TGCAGCGCCCAGAGAGGGGGCGGTGGAACAGATACGCAGTATTTT. It yields the protein CSAQRGGGGTDTQYF. The V and J genes are TRBV29-1 and TRBJ2-3; 7 nucleotides agree with TRBD1. The CDR3 runs 15 residues. Germline V gene lookup returns CDR1 SQVTM and CDR2 ANQGSEA. The V and J ends lost 7 bases and 3 bases, in that order; junction bases with no gene match: 13.

A few counts support this clonotype. The chain links TRBV12-3 or TRBV12-4 to TRBJ2-7; 7 positions match TRBD1. Germline trimming cut 4 bases from V and 6 bases from J; bases unmatched to any gene: 12. The CDR3 extends over 15 amino acids. The CDR3 loop is CASSSPPTGLGEQYF. DNA for the CDR3: TGTGCCAGCAGTTCCCCCCCGACAGGGCTGGGCGAGCAGTACTTC.

This clonotype was observed many times. This chain uses TRBV10-3 with TRBJ2-7; D unresolved. The V gene's germline CDR1 is ENHRY and CDR2 SYGVKD. This CDR3 comprises 15 residues. V lost 0 bases and J 0 bases, leaving 9 bases between the germline ends. The CDR3 coding sequence is TGTGCCATCAGTGAGTCAGAGACTGGCTCCTACGAGCAGTACTTC. The encoded protein is CAISESETGSYEQYF.

Only a few counts were recorded for this clonotype. A much larger clone differs by one base, so this may be a read error. The rearrangement joins TRBV29-1 to TRBJ2-7; no definite D call. Germline V gene data show CDR1 as SQVTM and CDR2 as ANQGSEA. The V and J ends lost 1 base and 3 bases respectively, with 10 bases between them. The CDR3 extends over 13 amino acids. This CDR3 is CSVEVSRDYEQYF. CDR3 nucleotides: TGCAGCGTTGAAGTCTCTAGGGACTACGAGCAGTACTTC.

This clonotype was found many times. This chain connects TRBV5-1 to TRBJ2-7, with D maybe TRBD1 (6 bases). Germline CDR1 is SGHRS and CDR2 is YFSETQ. The CDR3 contains 13 residues. Trimming took off 2 bases at V and 5 bases at J, with 11 bases between the two ends. This CDR3 is CASSLDGGDEQYF. CDR3 sequence (DNA): TGCGCCAGCAGCTTAGATGGGGGCGACGAGCAGTACTTC.

The chain couples TRBV6-5 to TRBJ1-2; D possibly corresponds to TRBD1 (5 bases). There are 13 residues in the CDR3. The V gene lost 0 bases and the J gene lost 4 bases, with 6 bases spanning the gap. Per the germline V gene, CDR1 is MNHEY and CDR2 is SVGAGI. Here the CDR3 reads CASSYSGAYGYTF. The CDR3 DNA reads as TGTGCCAGCAGTTACTCAGGGGCCTATGGCTACACCTTC.

Regarding this clonotype: A much larger clone lies one base from this, so it may be a read error. The J gene is TRBJ2-7, the V gene TRBV2, with TRBD1 matching 8 bases. Per the germline V gene, CDR1 is SNHLY and CDR2 is FYNNEI. The junction had 9 bases not matched to a gene; V was cut back by 5 bases and J by 6 bases. CDR3 length: 14 amino acids. The CDR3 region is CASSTLSGGSEQYF. For the CDR3, the DNA is TGTGCCAGCAGTACTTTGTCAGGGGGCAGCGAGCAGTACTTC.

This clonotype was observed many times. The CDR3 spells CASSSGLYNEQFF. CDR3 in DNA: TGTGCCAGCAGCTCCGGACTCTACAATGAGCAGTTCTTC. The chain couples TRBV7-2 to TRBJ2-1, with D perhaps TRBD2 (5 bases). The CDR3 totals 13 residues. Germline-derived CDR1 and CDR2 are SGHTA and FQGNSA. V was shortened by 4 bases and J by 3 bases, with 7 bases between the two germline ends.

Ten or more counts support this clonotype. The chain employs TRBV11-1 and TRBJ2-1; perhaps TRBD1 as D (5 bases). The germline V gene encodes CDR1 SGHAT and CDR2 FQDESV (reference sequence). The CDR3 runs to 14 residues. V dropped 5 bases and J dropped 4 bases, with 12 bases sitting between them. The CDR3 DNA follows: TGTGCCAGCAGCCCAAGGGGAAATTACAATGAGCAGTTCTTC. This codes for CASSPRGNYNEQFF.

There are many counts of this clonotype. This rearrangement joins TRBV7-2 to TRBJ1-6, with D hard to call. Germline CDR1 is SGHTA and CDR2 is FQGNSA. The CDR3 sequence is 20 residues long. Trimming removed 1 base from V and 10 bases from J, with 29 bases in between. The CDR3 sequence: CASSLGDGRTGSTVLSPLHF. The CDR3 DNA reads as TGTGCCAGCAGCTTAGGAGATGGGAGGACCGGCTCGACCGTTTTGTCACCCCTCCACTTT. The full variable domain, with the rest looked up from reference TRBV7-2 and TRBJ1-6, is GAGVSQSPSNKVTEKGKDVELRCDPISGHTALYWYRQSLGQGLEFLIYFQGNSAPDKSGLPSDRFSAERTGGSVSTLTIQRTQQEDSAVYLCASSLGDGRTGSTVLSPLHFGNGTRLTVT.

Ten or more counts support this clonotype. J is TRBJ1-2 and V is TRBV14; perhaps TRBD1 as D (5 bases). Germline CDR1 reads SGHDN; CDR2 reads FVKESK. V shed 0 bases and J shed 6 bases, with 14 bases lying between them. The CDR3 extends over 15 amino acids. CDR3 coding DNA: TGTGCCAGCAGCCAAGAACTAGGCAGGGATAATGGCTACACCTTC. Protein product: CASSQELGRDNGYTF.

The genes are TRBV6-6 and TRBJ2-3, with TRBD1 identical over 11 bases. Germline V gene sequence: CDR1 MNHNY, CDR2 SVGAGI (reference sequence). This CDR3 is built from 15 residues. The trim removed 6 bases at V and 5 bases at J, leaving 7 bases unmatched. The chain's CDR3 is CASRTMGQGGDTQYF. CDR3 sequence (DNA): TGTGCCAGCAGGACGATGGGACAGGGGGGAGATACGCAGTATTTT.

This clonotype was observed many times. The rearrangement joins TRBV5-6 to TRBJ1-5, with D maybe TRBD1 (5 bases). The CDR3 totals 14 residues. Germline lookup yields CDR1 SGHDT and CDR2 YYEEEE. Trimming stripped 0 bases from V and 2 bases from J, with 6 bases between. The chain's CDR3 is CASSLGGGNQPQHF. For the CDR3, the DNA is TGTGCCAGCAGCTTGGGAGGGGGCAATCAGCCCCAGCATTTT.

This clonotype was found many times. DNA of the CDR3: TGTGCCATCAGAGAGACAGGGGCGGCTTACGAGCAGTACTTC. This translates into CAIRETGAAYEQYF. The chain combines TRBV10-3 with TRBJ2-7, with 8 bases identical to TRBD1. Germline trimming cut 6 bases from V and 4 bases from J; bases unmatched to any gene: 8. From germline, CDR1 is ENHRY and CDR2 SYGVKD. The CDR3 consists of 14 residues.

This clonotype was recorded many times. In DNA form, the CDR3 reads TGTGCCAGCAGCCCCGGGGGACAGCGGAACAATGAGCAGTTCTTC. As protein: CASSPGGQRNNEQFF. The chain is built from TRBV11-2 and TRBJ2-1; D may be TRBD1 (7 bases). Germline V gene data show CDR1 as SGHAT and CDR2 as FQNNGV. CDR3 length equals 15 residues. The germline V and J ends were trimmed by 5 bases and 5 bases, with 16 bases remaining between them.

This clonotype appeared many times. The chain employs TRBV7-2 and TRBJ2-1; D may be TRBD2 (5 bases). The CDR3 consists of 13 residues. Germline V gene data show CDR1 as SGHTA and CDR2 as FQGNSA. The V end lost 1 base, the J end lost 13 bases, and 14 bases lay between the germline ends. The DNA for the CDR3 is TGTGCCAGCAGCTTAGGGCAAGTGAGGGAACAGTTCTTC. Translating it yields CASSLGQVREQFF.

The chain employs TRBV6-5 and TRBJ2-3; TRBD1 might be the D (5 bases). The CDR3 length is 15 residues. CDR1 and CDR2 from the germline V gene are MNHEY and SVGAGI. V was shortened by 0 bases and J by 4 bases, with 11 bases between the two germline ends. The CDR3 here is CASSYSGLGADTQYF. DNA for the CDR3: TGTGCCAGCAGTTACTCGGGGCTAGGGGCAGATACGCAGTATTTT.

This clonotype has ten or more counts. This rearrangement joins TRBV7-2 to TRBJ2-7, with 8 positions matching TRBD1. J lost 3 bases, V lost 6 bases, and 7 bases had no gene match. The CDR3 is 14 amino acids. Germline assignment: CDR1 SGHTA and CDR2 FQGNSA. The CDR3, as DNA: TGTGCCAGCAGTGTTACCGGGACAGGCTACGAGCAGTACTTC. Translation gives CASSVTGTGYEQYF.

This clonotype has at least ten counts. V gene TRBV20-1 combines with J gene TRBJ2-7, with 7 bases lining up with TRBD1. Germline V gene sequence: CDR1 DFQATT, CDR2 SNEGSKA (reference sequence). V lost 4 bases, J lost 2 bases, and 5 bases stayed unmatched. This CDR3 contains 13 residues. The CDR3 loop reads CSAKKTGTYEQYF. Written as DNA, the CDR3 is TGCAGTGCTAAGAAGACAGGGACCTACGAGCAGTACTTC.

In this sample, this clonotype turned up many times. The chain couples TRBV6-5 to TRBJ2-3; the D is unclear. There are 14 residues in the CDR3. The V gene lost 0 bases and the J gene lost 6 bases, with 10 bases spanning the gap. Germline V lookup: CDR1 MNHEY, CDR2 SVGAGI. The chain's CDR3 is CASSYSNGRDTQYF. DNA of the CDR3: TGTGCCAGCAGTTACTCGAACGGAAGGGATACGCAGTATTTT.

This clonotype appeared many times. The chain uses TRBV7-9 and TRBJ2-1, with TRBD2 matching 9 bases. Trimming at V came to 5 bases and at J to 7 bases, leaving 9 bases not matched to a gene. CDR1 SEHNR and CDR2 FQNEAQ come from the germline V gene (reference sequence). CDR3 length: 15 amino acids. The chain's CDR3 is CASSQTKGLANEQFF. The CDR3 nucleotides are TGTGCCAGCAGCCAAACGAAGGGACTAGCAAATGAGCAGTTCTTC.